What follows are 26 T cell receptor beta chains derived from one specimen sequenced in a study of OX40 agonist ivuxolimab in advanced cancers. Sequencing used immunoSEQ multiplex PCR; TCRdb keeps in-frame clones, though not all of them. The table records about 55,000 clones, 80% of them present only once. The sample consisted of CD4+ or CD8+ T cells sorted from blood, taken in a trial of the OX40 agonist ivuxolimab. The receptors stem from an adult with an advanced solid tumor such as melanoma, head and neck, liver or kidney cancer.

This clone was found once. The chain carries TRBV5-8 and TRBJ1-4; TRBD1 might be the D (5 bases). Trimming cost V 2 bases and J 11 bases, with 13 bases left between them. Germline V CDR1 and CDR2: SGHTS, YDEGEE. This CDR3 comprises 13 residues. CDR3 protein: CASSLGREGKLFF. In DNA form, the CDR3 reads TGTGCCAGCAGCTTAGGAAGGGAGGGGAAACTGTTTTTT. Variable domain in full (rest from reference TRBV5-8 and TRBJ1-4): EAGVTQSPTHLIKTRGQQATLRCSPISGHTSVYWYQQALGLGLQFLLWYDEGEERNRGNFPPRFSGRQFPNYSSELNVNALELEDSALYLCASSLGREGKLFFGSGTQLSVL.

The chain couples TRBV9 to TRBJ2-5; 8 nucleotides agree with TRBD2. Germline values: CDR1 SGDLS, CDR2 YYNGEE. J gave up 3 bases and V 0 bases, and 4 bases lay outside the gene matches. The CDR3 is 15 residues long. The CDR3 coding sequence is TGTGCCAGCAGCGTAGACGGGACTAGGGAAGAGACCCAGTACTTC. Translated: CASSVDGTREETQYF.

The chain links TRBV4-2 to TRBJ2-7; 9 positions agree with TRBD2. V lost 3 bases to trimming and J lost 0 bases; unmatched junction nucleotides: 6. The CDR3 loop spans 16 amino acids. CDR1 and CDR2 (germline): LGHNA, YNFKEQ. This CDR3 reads CASSHEGLASSYEQYF. CDR3 nucleotides: TGTGCCAGCAGCCATGAAGGACTAGCGAGCTCCTACGAGCAGTACTTC.

The J gene is TRBJ2-7, the V gene TRBV7-9; D possibly matches TRBD1 or TRBD2 (5 bases each). The germline V and J ends were trimmed by 1 base and 3 bases, with 13 bases remaining between them. Germline CDR1 and CDR2: SEHNR and FQNEAQ (reference sequence). The CDR3 extends over 15 amino acids. CDR3 region: CASSLEGRGGYEQYF. The CDR3 DNA reads TGTGCCAGCAGCTTAGAAGGTCGGGGCGGCTACGAGCAGTACTTC.

This rearrangement joins TRBV18 to TRBJ1-2; D remains ambiguous. The CDR3 loop spans 13 amino acids. CDR1 KGHSH and CDR2 LQKENI come from the germline V gene. Trimming pared 6 bases from V and 4 bases from J, leaving 12 bases between. Here the CDR3 DNA reads TGTGCCAGCTCCCCGGAGGCAAGCTATGGCTACACCTTC. Translating gives CASSPEASYGYTF. Together with reference TRBV18 and TRBJ1-2, the CDR3 gives the full variable domain: NAGVMQNPRHLVRRRGQEARLRCSPMKGHSHVYWYRQLPEEGLKFMVYLQKENIIDESGMPKERFSAEFPKEGPSILRIQQVVRGDSAAYFCASSPEASYGYTFGSGTRLTVV.

The chain combines TRBV11-1 with TRBJ1-5; D uncertain. This CDR3 spans 12 amino acids. V was pared by 1 base and J by 3 bases, with 1 base between. The germline V gene encodes CDR1 SGHAT and CDR2 FQDESV (reference sequence). The CDR3 loop reads CASSLDNQPQHF. The CDR3 DNA reads as TGTGCCAGCAGCTTAGACAATCAGCCCCAGCATTTT.

This clone appeared once. The chain has TRBV12-5 and TRBJ2-7; D is unresolved. Trimming took off 1 base at V and 4 bases at J, with 2 bases between the two ends. The CDR3 has 11 amino acids. Looked up from germline, CDR1 is LGHNT and CDR2 is FRNRAP. In nucleotides, the CDR3 is TGTGCTAGTGGTTTGGAGTACGAGCAGTACTTC. Its translation: CASGLEYEQYF.

This sequence joins TRBV6-1 and TRBJ1-5, with 7 bases matching TRBD1. The CDR3 length is 15 residues. The V and J ends lost 1 base and 6 bases, in that order; junction bases with no gene match: 6. Looked up from germline, CDR1 is MNHNS and CDR2 is SASEGT. CDR3 residues: CASSEEQGTGQPQHF. The DNA of the CDR3 is TGTGCCAGCAGTGAAGAACAGGGGACGGGTCAGCCCCAGCATTTT.

This clone was picked up one time. The chain joins TRBV9 to TRBJ2-1; 10 nucleotides line up with TRBD2. CDR3 length: 16 amino acids. V shed 0 bases, J shed 4 bases, and the junction held 4 bases outside the gene matches. Looked up from germline, CDR1 is SGDLS and CDR2 is YYNGEE. CDR3 protein: CASSVGSSGSYNEQFF. In nucleotides, the CDR3 is TGTGCCAGCAGCGTAGGTTCTAGCGGGAGTTACAATGAGCAGTTCTTC.

The chain joins TRBV19 to TRBJ2-1; TRBD1 matches 9 bases. This CDR3 has 17 amino acids. Germline V lookup: CDR1 LNHDA, CDR2 SQIVND (reference sequence). V dropped 5 bases and J dropped 6; count of bases not matched to a gene: 14. CDR3 protein: CASSDDHTGTGTNEQFF. In DNA form, the CDR3 reads TGTGCCAGTAGTGACGACCATACCGGGACAGGGACCAATGAGCAGTTCTTC.

This rearrangement joins TRBV7-6 to TRBJ2-7; D remains unclear. The germline gives CDR1 SGHVS, CDR2 FNYEAQ. Trimming pared 2 bases from V and 5 bases from J, leaving 7 bases between. The CDR3 is 12 amino acids. The CDR3 DNA reads as TGTGCCAGCAGCTTAAAGGACCACGAGCAGTACTTC. Translating it yields CASSLKDHEQYF.

The genes are TRBV28 and TRBJ1-1; possibly TRBD1 for D (5 bases). Germline V gene sequence: CDR1 MDHEN, CDR2 SYDVKM. Trimming removed 5 bases at V and 0 bases at J, with 16 bases between. This CDR3 has 16 residues. CDR3: CASSPLGGRVNTEAFF. The CDR3 DNA sequence: TGTGCCAGCAGTCCGCTCGGGGGACGGGTGAACACTGAAGCTTTCTTT. Looking up the rest from reference TRBV28 and TRBJ1-1 gives the full variable domain: DVKVTQSSRYLVKRTGEKVFLECVQDMDHENMFWYRQDPGLGLRLIYFSYDVKMKEKGDIPEGYSVSREKKERFSLILESASTNQTSMYLCASSPLGGRVNTEAFFGQGTRLTVV.

The rearrangement links TRBV7-2 to TRBJ2-2; D is unresolved. The CDR3 is 17 amino acids. Deletions cut 5 bases from V and 6 bases from J, with 22 bases between. CDR1 SGHTA and CDR2 FQGNSA come from the germline V gene. The CDR3 loop is CASSPREVVFSAGELFF. The CDR3 DNA is TGTGCCAGCAGCCCGCGAGAGGTAGTGTTTTCGGCCGGGGAGCTGTTTTTT.

This clone has only a few counts. V is TRBV28 and J is TRBJ2-4; TRBD1 agrees at 8 bases. CDR3 size: 17 residues. Per germline, CDR1 MDHEN and CDR2 SYDVKM. J lost 0 bases, V lost 5 bases, and 9 bases had no gene match. The CDR3 reads CASSRPGGELAKNIQYF. The CDR3 nucleotides read TGTGCCAGCAGTAGACCAGGGGGCGAGTTAGCCAAAAACATTCAGTACTTC.

The V gene is TRBV25-1, the J gene TRBJ1-2, with 8 bases aligning to TRBD1. Per germline, CDR1 MGHDK and CDR2 SYGVNS. Germline trimming cut 3 bases from V and 4 bases from J; bases unmatched to any gene: 7. The CDR3 length is 15 residues. This CDR3 is CASSDPRTGFYGYTF. The CDR3, as DNA: TGTGCCAGCAGTGACCCGAGGACAGGGTTCTATGGCTACACCTTC.

In the case of this clone: The same CDR3 also results from other DNA sequences found in this sample. The chain joins TRBV2 to TRBJ2-7; D is possibly TRBD2 (7 bases). Germline CDR1 is SNHLY and CDR2 is FYNNEI. The CDR3 consists of 13 residues. Trimming shortened V by 9 bases and J by 6 bases, and 18 bases separated the two germline ends. The CDR3 bases are TGTGCCAGGGGGGGGCAGGGCCTAGGCGAGCAGTACTTC. As protein: CARGGQGLGEQYF.

The rearrangement uses TRBV4-3 and TRBJ2-2; either TRBD1 or TRBD2 may fit D (6 bases each). Trimming stripped 3 bases from V and 6 bases from J, with 17 bases between. The germline V gene has CDR1 LGHNA and CDR2 YSLEER. The CDR3 has 16 residues. The CDR3 region is CASSQHRDSRSGELFF. The CDR3 DNA is TGCGCCAGCAGCCAGCACAGGGACTCCCGGTCCGGGGAGCTGTTTTTT.

This sequence joins TRBV7-2 and TRBJ1-4; the D gene is possibly TRBD1 (5 bases). This CDR3 has 14 residues. Germline values: CDR1 SGHTA, CDR2 FQGNSA. Trimming pared 5 bases from V and 10 bases from J, leaving 17 bases between. This CDR3 reads CASSQRTGGGKLFF. Written as DNA, the CDR3 is TGTGCCAGCAGCCAACGCACGGGGGGTGGAAAACTGTTTTTT. The whole variable domain, filled in from reference TRBV7-2 and TRBJ1-4, reads GAGVSQSPSNKVTEKGKDVELRCDPISGHTALYWYRQSLGQGLEFLIYFQGNSAPDKSGLPSDRFSAERTGGSVSTLTIQRTQQEDSAVYLCASSQRTGGGKLFFGSGTQLSVL.

The rearrangement links TRBV4-1 to TRBJ2-1; D call uncertain. V was clipped by 4 bases and J by 0 bases, with 13 bases between them. Germline CDR1 reads MGHRA; CDR2 reads YSYEKL. The CDR3 spans 16 residues. CDR3 protein: CASSRLKSNSYNEQFF. CDR3 sequence (DNA): TGCGCCAGCAGCCGTCTGAAATCGAACTCCTACAATGAGCAGTTCTTC.

The genes are TRBV19 and TRBJ2-5; the D is unclear. The CDR3 has 13 amino acids. Germline-derived CDR1 and CDR2 are LNHDA and SQIVND (reference sequence). Trimming left V 9 bases short and J 11 bases short, with 22 bases between. DNA for the CDR3: TGTGCCAGCTCGGGTAGGTCCCCTACCGGGCAGTACTTC. It is translated as CASSGRSPTGQYF. The full variable domain, completed using reference TRBV19 and TRBJ2-5, is DGGITQSPKYLFRKEGQNVTLSCEQNLNHDAMYWYRQDPGQGLRLIYYSQIVNDFQKGDIAEGYSVSREKKESFPLTVTSAQKNPTAFYLCASSGRSPTGQYFGPGTRLLVL.

The chain employs TRBV6-5 and TRBJ2-3, with TRBD2 matching over 9 bases. Germline trimming cut 4 bases from V and 5 bases from J; bases unmatched to any gene: 4. The length of the CDR3 is 14 residues. Germline CDR1 and CDR2: MNHEY and SVGAGI. CDR3 in amino acids: CASSSRGGRDTQYF. CDR3 sequence (DNA): TGTGCCAGCAGTTCGCGGGGGGGCCGAGATACGCAGTATTTT.

The gene calls are TRBV15 and TRBJ2-7; D ambiguous. Trimming removed 3 bases from V and 7 bases from J, with 13 bases in between. The CDR3 is 13 residues long. Germline V gives CDR1 LNHNV, CDR2 YYDKDF (reference sequence). CDR3 loop: CATSRDRSWEQYF. Written as DNA, the CDR3 is TGTGCCACCAGCAGGGACCGATCGTGGGAGCAGTACTTC.

This sequence joins TRBV5-1 and TRBJ1-1; 8 bases are a match to TRBD1. The CDR3 is made up of 12 amino acids. CDR1 is SGHRS and CDR2 is YFSETQ in the germline V gene. With V trimmed by 10 bases and J by 4 bases, 6 bases remained unmatched. The CDR3 region has the DNA TGCGCCTCAAGACAGGGGAGCACTGAAGCTTTCTTT. Residues: CASRQGSTEAFF.

The chain links TRBV10-3 to TRBJ1-6; D remains ambiguous. Trimming shortened V by 3 bases and J by 1 base, and 1 base separated the two germline ends. Germline assignment: CDR1 ENHRY and CDR2 SYGVKD. The CDR3 loop spans 13 amino acids. CDR3 sequence: CAISDSYNSPLHF. The CDR3 DNA is TGTGCCATCAGTGATTCCTATAATTCACCCCTCCACTTT.

The chain uses TRBV5-8 and TRBJ1-1, with 7 bases identical to TRBD1. J was trimmed by 10 bases and V by 4 bases; bases with no gene match: 10. The germline V gene encodes CDR1 SGHTS and CDR2 YDEGEE. The CDR3 is 13 amino acids. The CDR3 region is CASSGRNRGGAFF. DNA for the CDR3: TGTGCCAGCAGCGGAAGGAACAGGGGAGGAGCTTTCTTT.

This chain joins TRBV11-2 and TRBJ1-1, with TRBD1 matching 10 bases. This CDR3 spans 14 amino acids. Trimming cost V 5 bases and J 4 bases; bases outside gene matches: 4. The germline V gene has CDR1 SGHAT and CDR2 FQNNGV. CDR3 region: CASSRDRGGTEAFF. In DNA, the CDR3 is TGTGCCAGCAGCCGGGACAGGGGCGGCACTGAAGCTTTCTTT.